This TCR beta chain was identified in a study of T cell repertoires in cytomegalovirus infection. The overall study: The public TCR beta signatures pointed to both CMV infection and matching HLA type. Study observations and caveats: Summed public TCR beta family frequency identified CMV carriers bearing the relevant HLA. In two of eight donors, the top clonotype was HLA-C-restricted CMV-specific.

This clonotype has more than one count but fewer than ten. Its antigen is unidentified. From the reads, TCRdb called clonotypes with MiXCR, one entry per CDR3 protein. The data show roughly 500,000 distinct CDR3 sequences, with roughly 12% seen just once and roughly a tenth held by the top ten. The CDR3 is 13 residues long. Trimming pared 1 base from V and 11 bases from J, leaving 17 bases between. Per germline, CDR1 GTSNPN and CDR2 SVGIG (reference sequence). The sequenced sample was PBMCs. The rearrangement uses TRBV30 and TRBJ1-1; no firm D call. This receptor was identified in a human donor in good health (CMV status not recorded). Some clones in this sample may be carry-over from other donors' samples. The DNA for the CDR3 is TGTGCCTGGAGTGGGAGGTTTTCGGGTCAGGCTTTCTTT. It translates to CAWSGRFSGQAFF.